Listed below are T cell receptor beta chains from one sample, sequenced in a study of CD8+ T cells in alopecia areata. Here immunoSEQ multiplex PCR was the method, and the copy in TCRdb shows in-frame clones only, minus some. Here the sample spans roughly 23,000 clones, roughly 52% being singletons. Sequencing was performed on NKG2D-high CD8+ T cells sorted from blood. The receptors shown here come from a human donor with alopecia areata. Each CDR3 is given with its conserved first and last residue. D genes are given only for firm matches. Clone size appears in some rows only: once, few, many, or a class for an expanded clone.

NA	TRBD1	TRBJ2-3	14	TRBV11-2	CASSLGQGADTQYF	TGTGCCAGCAGCTTAGGACAGGGGGCCGATACGCAGTATTTT
few	TRBD2	TRBJ2-3	17	TRBV7-8	CASSLSPGTTIGDTQYF	TGTGCCAGCAGCTTGAGCCCCGGGACTACGATTGGGGATACGCAGTATTTT
once	NA	TRBJ2-4	12	TRBV5-4	CASSFGLGPPYF	TGTGCCAGCAGCTTCGGGTTGGGACCACCTTACTTC
few	TRBD2	TRBJ2-1	15	TRBV7-3	CASSLGLAGGGEQFF	TGTGCCAGCAGCTTAGGACTAGCGGGAGGGGGTGAGCAGTTCTTC
NA	NA	TRBJ1-1	14	TRBV10-3	CAISDDGTNTEAFF	TGTGCCATCAGTGATGACGGGACGAACACTGAAGCTTTCTTT
NA	TRBD1	TRBJ2-3	18	TRBV9	CASSVVPGQGASTDTQYF	TGTGCCAGCAGCGTCGTCCCGGGGCAGGGGGCAAGCACAGATACGCAGTATTTT
NA	NA	TRBJ1-1	14	TRBV7-8	CASSYGGPSTEAFF	TGTGCCAGCAGCTATGGGGGCCCTTCCACTGAAGCTTTCTTT
NA	NA	TRBJ2-3	16	TRBV5-1	CASSLAELVITDTQYF	TGCGCCAGCAGCTTGGCCGAATTAGTGATCACAGATACGCAGTATTTT
NA	NA	TRBJ1-2	16	TRBV7-3	CASSLRREGHYYGYTF	TGTGCCAGCAGCTTAAGGCGGGAGGGGCACTACTATGGCTACACCTTC
NA	NA	TRBJ2-3	13	TRBV11-2	CASSLDPGDTQYF	TGTGCCAGCAGCTTAGACCCAGGAGATACGCAGTATTTT
NA	TRBD1	TRBJ2-1	15	TRBV2	CARPNNRGRGNEQFF	TGTGCCCGCCCGAACAACAGGGGGCGCGGGAATGAGCAGTTCTTC
NA	TRBD2	TRBJ2-1	14	TRBV19	CASSTSGSGNEQFF	TGTGCCAGTAGTACTAGCGGGAGTGGCAATGAGCAGTTCTTC
NA	NA	TRBJ2-7	14	TRBV27	CASREQVAGYEQYF	TGTGCCAGCAGAGAACAGGTGGCTGGCTACGAGCAGTACTTC
NA	TRBD1	TRBJ1-1	16	TRBV19	CASSIPGTVVDTEAFF	TGTGCCAGTAGTATCCCCGGGACAGTTGTGGACACTGAAGCTTTCTTT
NA	TRBD2	TRBJ2-1	14	TRBV7-9	CASMAGGNNNEQFF	TGTGCCAGCATGGCGGGAGGGAATAACAATGAGCAGTTCTTC
few	NA	TRBJ1-5	14	TRBV27	CASSPRQDWGPQHF	TGTGCCAGCAGTCCACGACAGGATTGGGGGCCCCAGCATTTT
few	TRBD2	TRBJ2-1	20	TRBV5-1	CASSLEWGLAGVDSSNEQFF	TGCGCCAGCAGCTTGGAATGGGGACTAGCGGGAGTTGATTCTTCCAATGAGCAGTTCTTC
NA	NA	TRBJ2-2	15	TRBV5-1	CASSLCPGCTGELFF	TGCGCCAGCAGCTTGTGTCCGGGATGCACCGGGGAGCTGTTTTTT
once	NA	TRBJ2-1	12	TRBV11-3	CASSHPYNEQFF	TGTGCCAGCAGCCACCCCTACAATGAGCAGTTCTTC
NA	NA	TRBJ2-5	14	TRBV7-9	CASTLLGSQETQYF	TGTGCCAGCACCCTCTTAGGTTCCCAAGAGACCCAGTACTTC
NA	NA	TRBJ2-1	16	TRBV27	CASPYPPVFSYNEQFF	TGTGCCAGCCCCTATCCCCCCGTTTTCTCCTACAATGAGCAGTTCTTC
few	NA	TRBJ1-1	12	TRBV7-9	CASSLGLSEAFF	TGTGCCAGCAGCTTAGGCTTATCTGAAGCTTTCTTT
NA	TRBD1	TRBJ2-7	16	TRBV5-1	CASSLAGTGATYEQYF	TGCGCCAGCAGCTTGGCCGGGACAGGAGCAACCTACGAGCAGTACTTC
NA	NA	TRBJ1-2	16	TRBV27	CASSLSQTEANYGYTF	TGTGCCAGCAGTTTATCGCAGACAGAAGCTAACTATGGCTACACCTTC
NA	TRBD2	TRBJ2-1	17	TRBV19	CASSTRLAGVSYNEQFF	TGTGCCAGTAGTACCCGACTAGCGGGAGTTTCCTACAATGAGCAGTTCTTC
NA	TRBD2	TRBJ2-3	16	TRBV5-1	CASSLVRGSPGYTQYF	TGCGCCAGCAGCTTGGTTCGCGGGAGTCCTGGGTATACGCAGTATTTT
few	TRBD1	TRBJ2-7	15	TRBV7-2	CASSNRDRGRYEQYF	TGTGCCAGCAGCAACCGGGACAGGGGGCGCTACGAGCAGTACTTC
NA	NA	TRBJ2-1	15	TRBV27	CASSSGLSSYNEQFF	TGTGCCAGCAGTTCCGGGTTAAGCTCCTACAATGAGCAGTTCTTC
few	NA	TRBJ1-5	15	TRBV27	CASSFGAGANQPQHF	TGTGCCAGCAGCTTCGGGGCAGGGGCCAATCAGCCCCAGCATTTT
NA	NA	TRBJ1-5	17	TRBV4-1	CASSPGFGTPAGKPQHF	TGCGCCAGCAGCCCTGGTTTCGGGACACCGGCAGGCAAGCCCCAGCATTTT
NA	TRBD1	TRBJ1-1	16	TRBV7-9	CASSAGQGAVITEAFF	TGTGCCAGCAGCGCTGGACAGGGGGCGGTAATCACTGAAGCTTTCTTT
NA	TRBD2	TRBJ2-1	15	TRBV19	CASRGWGGSTDEQFF	TGTGCCAGTAGAGGTTGGGGCGGGAGTACTGATGAGCAGTTCTTC
NA	TRBD1	TRBJ2-7	15	TRBV5-6	CASSWDRENLYEQYF	TGTGCCAGCAGTTGGGACAGGGAGAACCTTTACGAGCAGTACTTC
NA	NA	TRBJ2-7	15	TRBV11-2	CASSRSRVSTYEQYF	TGTGCCAGCAGCCGCTCGAGGGTCAGCACCTACGAGCAGTACTTC
NA	NA	TRBJ1-2	16	TRBV6-5	CASSYSYADTHYGYTF	TGTGCCAGCAGTTACTCGTATGCGGACACCCACTATGGCTACACCTTC
NA	TRBD2	TRBJ2-1	19	TRBV28	CASSLGGFGLAGGYNEQFF	TGTGCCAGCAGTTTAGGGGGCTTTGGACTAGCGGGAGGATACAATGAGCAGTTCTTC
NA	TRBD1	TRBJ1-1	14	TRBV15	CATSRGQGNTEAFF	TGTGCCACCAGCAGAGGACAGGGGAACACTGAAGCTTTCTTT
NA	NA	TRBJ1-1	13	TRBV4-1	CASREAVNTEAFF	TGCGCCAGCCGTGAGGCGGTGAACACTGAAGCTTTCTTT
NA	NA	TRBJ2-1	15	TRBV28	CASSPVSGAYNEQFF	TGTGCCAGCAGCCCTGTTAGTGGAGCCTACAATGAGCAGTTCTTC
few	NA	TRBJ2-1	15	TRBV7-3	CASSLRGRWQNEQFF	TGTGCCAGCAGCTTAAGGGGGCGGTGGCAAAATGAGCAGTTCTTC
few	NA	TRBJ2-1	13	TRBV18	CASSPPSSAEQFF	TGTGCCAGCTCACCACCGTCAAGCGCTGAGCAGTTCTTC
few	NA	TRBJ2-1	13	TRBV12-5	CASGFNSYNEQFF	TGTGCTAGTGGGTTCAACTCCTACAATGAGCAGTTCTTC
NA	NA	TRBJ1-1	14	TRBV27	CASSLGRARAEAFF	TGTGCCAGCAGTTTGGGCAGGGCCAGGGCTGAAGCTTTCTTT
NA	TRBD2	TRBJ2-7	16	TRBV4-1	CASSQVAGGGYYEQYF	TGCGCCAGCAGCCAAGTAGCGGGAGGAGGATACTACGAGCAGTACTTC
NA	NA	TRBJ2-1	16	TRBV15	CATSPSSGTRYNEQFF	TGTGCCACCAGCCCGTCTTCCGGGACACGATACAATGAGCAGTTCTTC
NA	NA	TRBJ2-1	14	TRBV7-6	CASSLWMAYNEQFF	TGTGCCAGCAGCTTATGGATGGCATACAATGAGCAGTTCTTC
few	TRBD1	TRBJ2-3	18	TRBV5-1	CASSFERYRDRDADTQYF	TGCGCCAGCAGCTTCGAACGCTATCGGGACAGGGACGCAGATACGCAGTATTTT
NA	NA	TRBJ1-2	11	TRBV2	CARTGSYGYTF	TGTGCCAGAACAGGGAGCTATGGCTACACCTTC
NA	TRBD2	TRBJ2-5	15	TRBV27	CASSLGLGRGETQYF	TGTGCCAGCAGTTTAGGTCTGGGGAGGGGAGAGACCCAGTACTTC
NA	TRBD1	TRBJ1-5	15	TRBV28	CASSQGTGGNQPQHF	TGTGCCAGCAGTCAAGGGACAGGGGGGAATCAGCCCCAGCATTTT
NA	TRBD2	TRBJ2-1	15	TRBV27	CASSWFREGPHEQFF	TGTGCCAGCAGTTGGTTCCGGGAGGGCCCTCATGAGCAGTTCTTC
few	NA	TRBJ2-5	12	TRBV13	CASNRAGETQYF	TGTGCCAGCAATAGGGCGGGAGAGACCCAGTACTTC
few	NA	TRBJ2-7	13	TRBV28	CASSYAWSYEQYF	TGTGCCAGCAGCTACGCGTGGTCCTACGAGCAGTACTTC
once	TRBD1	TRBJ2-3	14	TRBV27	CASSFQDRADTQYF	TGTGCCAGCAGTTTCCAGGACAGGGCAGATACGCAGTATTTT
few	TRBD2	TRBJ2-1	18	TRBV7-9	CASSTGLADPLSYNEQFF	TGTGCCAGCAGCACGGGACTAGCGGACCCCCTCTCCTACAATGAGCAGTTCTTC
NA	TRBD2	TRBJ2-1	19	TRBV6-1	CASSALRAGDSIGYNEQFF	TGTGCCAGCAGTGCTCTGAGGGCGGGAGATTCTATTGGATACAATGAGCAGTTCTTC
NA	NA	TRBJ2-7	14	TRBV19	CASSPVGRHYEQYF	TGTGCCAGTAGTCCGGTGGGGAGACACTACGAGCAGTACTTC
NA	TRBD1	TRBJ2-7	15	TRBV4-1	CASSHRTGGPYEQYF	TGCGCCAGCAGCCACCGGACAGGGGGCCCGTACGAGCAGTACTTC
NA	NA	TRBJ2-1	14	TRBV5-1	CASSLTRDKGKQFF	TGCGCCAGCAGCTTAACTAGGGACAAAGGGAAGCAGTTCTTC
NA	TRBD1	TRBJ2-2	16	TRBV11-2	CASSVTGTVRTGELFF	TGTGCCAGCAGCGTCACCGGGACAGTTCGAACCGGGGAGCTGTTTTTT